This T cell receptor beta chain was captured by sequencing in a study of HIV-infected patients and healthy controls. 500 ng RNA was reverse transcribed with alpha and beta constant-region primers. Separate chain-specific third strand synthesis with multiplexing indices produced the alpha and beta libraries. TCRdb redid the calling of the 5' RACE reads with MiXCR, one entry per CDR3 protein. The data hold roughly 10,000 distinct CDR3 sequences, with about 8.8% observed a single time. In its sample, this clonotype was seen many times. What it binds is not known. No cell fractionation was done, so the repertoire covers all unsorted peripheral blood T cells. Notes on the study in general: Donor HLA types were not determined in the study.

The source is an adult with HIV infection. The donor label of this sample is uncertain. Sequences were derived from blood, sampled before antiretroviral therapy.

CDR3 sequence: CASRDINTEAFF. DNA of the CDR3: TGTGCCAGCAGGGACATCAACACTGAAGCTTTCTTT. The chain combines TRBV6-5 with TRBJ1-1, with D perhaps TRBD1 (5 bases). CDR3 size: 12 residues. Germline V gene lookup returns CDR1 MNHEY and CDR2 SVGAGI. The ends were cut back, 6 bases at V and 2 bases at J, with 7 bases in the middle.